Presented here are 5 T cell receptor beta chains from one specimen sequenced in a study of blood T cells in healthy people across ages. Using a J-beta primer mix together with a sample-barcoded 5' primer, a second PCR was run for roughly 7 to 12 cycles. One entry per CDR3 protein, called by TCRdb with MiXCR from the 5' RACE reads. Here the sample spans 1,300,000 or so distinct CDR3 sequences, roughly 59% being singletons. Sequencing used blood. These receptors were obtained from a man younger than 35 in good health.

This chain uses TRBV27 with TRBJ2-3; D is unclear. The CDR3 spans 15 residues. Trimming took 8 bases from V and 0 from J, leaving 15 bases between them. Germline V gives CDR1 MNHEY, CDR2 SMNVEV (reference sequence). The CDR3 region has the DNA TGTGCCAGCGTCAACCTGGGTGGGAGCACAGATACGCAGTATTTT. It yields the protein CASVNLGGSTDTQYF.

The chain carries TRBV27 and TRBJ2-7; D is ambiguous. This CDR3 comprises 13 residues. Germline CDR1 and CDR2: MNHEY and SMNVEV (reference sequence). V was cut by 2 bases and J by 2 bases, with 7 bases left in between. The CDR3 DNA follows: TGTGCCAGCAGTTTAAACGGCCCCTACGAGCAGTACTTC. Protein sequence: CASSLNGPYEQYF.

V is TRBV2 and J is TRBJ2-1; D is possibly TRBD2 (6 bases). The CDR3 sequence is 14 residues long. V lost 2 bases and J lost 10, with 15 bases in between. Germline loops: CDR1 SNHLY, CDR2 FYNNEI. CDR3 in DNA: TGTGCCAGCAGTGAAACTAGCACCGCGGGGGAGCAGTTCTTC. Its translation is CASSETSTAGEQFF.

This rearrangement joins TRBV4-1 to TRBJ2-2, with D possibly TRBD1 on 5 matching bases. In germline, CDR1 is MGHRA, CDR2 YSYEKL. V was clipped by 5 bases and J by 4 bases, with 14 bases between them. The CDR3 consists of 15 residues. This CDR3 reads CASSAQGSPTGELFF. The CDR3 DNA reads TGCGCCAGCAGCGCTCAGGGCAGCCCCACCGGGGAGCTGTTTTTT.

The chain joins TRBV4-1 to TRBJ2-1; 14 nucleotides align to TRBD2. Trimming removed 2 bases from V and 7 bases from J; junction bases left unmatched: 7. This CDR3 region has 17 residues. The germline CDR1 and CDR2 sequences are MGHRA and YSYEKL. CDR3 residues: CASSQRLAGGPWNEQFF. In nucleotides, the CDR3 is TGCGCCAGCAGCCAAAGACTAGCGGGAGGGCCGTGGAATGAGCAGTTCTTC.